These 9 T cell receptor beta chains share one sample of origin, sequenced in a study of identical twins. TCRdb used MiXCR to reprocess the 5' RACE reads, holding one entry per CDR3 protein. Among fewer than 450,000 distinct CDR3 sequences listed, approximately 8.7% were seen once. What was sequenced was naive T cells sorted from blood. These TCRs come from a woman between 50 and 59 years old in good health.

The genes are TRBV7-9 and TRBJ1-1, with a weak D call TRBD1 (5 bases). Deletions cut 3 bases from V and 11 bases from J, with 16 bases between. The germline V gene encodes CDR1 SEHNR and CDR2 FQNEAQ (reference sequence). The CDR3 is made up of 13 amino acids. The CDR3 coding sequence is TGTGCCAGCAGCTTCGGGGACCCCTCCTCGGCTTTCTTT. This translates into CASSFGDPSSAFF. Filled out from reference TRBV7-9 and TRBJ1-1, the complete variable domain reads DTGVSQNPRHKITKRGQNVTFRCDPISEHNRLYWYRQTLGQGPEFLTYFQNEAQLEKSRLLSDRFSAERPKGSFSTLEIQRTEQGDSAMYLCASSFGDPSSAFFGQGTRLTVV.

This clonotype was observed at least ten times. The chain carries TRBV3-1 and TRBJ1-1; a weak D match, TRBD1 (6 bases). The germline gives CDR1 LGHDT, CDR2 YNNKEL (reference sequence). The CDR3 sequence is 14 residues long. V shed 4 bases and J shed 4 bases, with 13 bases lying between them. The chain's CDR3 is CASSPTGPGTEAFF. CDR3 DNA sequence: TGTGCCAGCAGCCCTACAGGGCCGGGCACTGAAGCTTTCTTT.

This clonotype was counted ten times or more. The CDR3 nucleotides read TGCAGCGTTGCAGGACTTCTCTCCTACGAGCAGTACTTC. Translation: CSVAGLLSYEQYF. V gene TRBV29-1 combines with J gene TRBJ2-7, with D perhaps TRBD2 (5 bases). Germline CDR1 reads SQVTM; CDR2 reads ANQGSEA. V was cut by 4 bases and J by 0 bases, with 10 bases left in between. The CDR3 totals 13 residues.

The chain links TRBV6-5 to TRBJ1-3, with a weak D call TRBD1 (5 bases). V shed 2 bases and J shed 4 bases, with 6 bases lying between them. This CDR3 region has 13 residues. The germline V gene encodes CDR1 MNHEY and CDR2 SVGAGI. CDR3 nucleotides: TGTGCCAGCAGTTACGGGGCGGGAAACACCATATATTTT. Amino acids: CASSYGAGNTIYF.

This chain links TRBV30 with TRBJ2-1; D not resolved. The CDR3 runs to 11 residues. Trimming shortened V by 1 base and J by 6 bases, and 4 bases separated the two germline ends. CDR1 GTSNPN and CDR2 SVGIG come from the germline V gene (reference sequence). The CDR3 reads CAWSGGNEQFF. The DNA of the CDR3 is TGTGCCTGGAGTGGTGGCAATGAGCAGTTCTTC.

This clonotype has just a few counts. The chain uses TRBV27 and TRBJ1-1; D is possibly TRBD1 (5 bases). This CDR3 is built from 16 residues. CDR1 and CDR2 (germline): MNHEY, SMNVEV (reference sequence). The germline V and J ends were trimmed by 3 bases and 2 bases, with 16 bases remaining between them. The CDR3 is CASSFWPGRGNTEAFF. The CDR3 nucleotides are TGTGCCAGCAGTTTCTGGCCAGGGAGGGGAAACACTGAAGCTTTCTTT.

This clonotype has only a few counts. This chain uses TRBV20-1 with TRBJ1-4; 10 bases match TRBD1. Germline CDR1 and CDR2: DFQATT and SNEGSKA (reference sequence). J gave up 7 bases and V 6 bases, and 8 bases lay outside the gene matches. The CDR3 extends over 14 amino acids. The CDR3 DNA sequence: TGCAGTGCCCCGGGACAGGGGCTGAGTGAAAAACTGTTTTTT. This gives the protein CSAPGQGLSEKLFF.

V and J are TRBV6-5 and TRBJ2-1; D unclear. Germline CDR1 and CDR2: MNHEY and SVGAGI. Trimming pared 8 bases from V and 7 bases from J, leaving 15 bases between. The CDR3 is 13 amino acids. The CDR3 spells CASRRAGRNEQFF. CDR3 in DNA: TGTGCCAGCCGAAGGGCCGGAAGAAATGAGCAGTTCTTC.

The CDR3 loop reads CSVRDTGEPQHF. In DNA form, the CDR3 reads TGCAGCGTTCGGGACACCGGAGAGCCCCAGCATTTT. The chain uses TRBV29-1 and TRBJ1-5, with D possibly TRBD1 on 6 matching bases. This CDR3 is 12 amino acids long. With 5 bases removed from V and 8 bases from J, the gap between germline ends came to 13 bases. The germline gives CDR1 SQVTM, CDR2 ANQGSEA. The full variable domain, rest sourced from reference TRBV29-1 and TRBJ1-5, is SAVISQKPSRDICQRGTSLTIQCQVDSQVTMMFWYRQQPGQSLTLIATANQGSEATYESGFVIDKFPISRPNLTFSTLTVSNMSPEDSSIYLCSVRDTGEPQHFGDGTRLSIL.